Shown below are 20 T cell receptor beta chains from a single sample sequenced in a study of blood T cell repertoires in COVID-19. Data came from immunoSEQ multiplex PCR; TCRdb stores just in-frame clones and leaves some out. The sample has approximately 250,000 clones; approximately 80% are singletons. Sequences were obtained from peripheral blood. The receptors were gathered from a woman aged 55 to 70 with active or convalescent COVID-19.

J is TRBJ1-2 and V is TRBV28; 9 bases agree with TRBD1. Per the germline V gene, CDR1 is MDHEN and CDR2 is SYDVKM. The trim removed 4 bases at V and 4 bases at J, leaving 7 bases unmatched. CDR3 length: 15 residues. The CDR3 spells CASSSFGTGIYGYTF. The CDR3 DNA follows: TGTGCCAGCAGTTCATTCGGGACAGGGATCTATGGCTACACCTTC.

V usage is TRBV28 and J usage is TRBJ1-2; D possibly corresponds to TRBD1 (5 bases). This CDR3 is 15 amino acids long. V dropped 4 bases and J dropped 6 bases, with 18 bases sitting between them. Germline V gene lookup returns CDR1 MDHEN and CDR2 SYDVKM. CDR3: CASSSPQGGEDGYTF. The DNA of the CDR3 is TGTGCCAGCAGTTCCCCGCAGGGAGGCGAGGATGGCTACACCTTC.

Here the CDR3 reads CAWSQRTGRYGKLFF. CDR3 bases: TGTGCCTGGAGCCAACGGACAGGGAGGTATGGGAAACTGTTTTTT. The chain recombines TRBV30 with TRBJ1-4; 8 bases fit TRBD1. The CDR3 spans 15 residues. V trimming: 3 bases; J trimming: 11 bases; junction bases outside the gene matches: 14. Per germline, CDR1 GTSNPN and CDR2 SVGIG (reference sequence).

The rearrangement links TRBV11-2 to TRBJ2-7; 13 positions match TRBD2. The CDR3 contains 16 residues. V gave up 7 bases and J gave up 3 bases; unmatched junction bases: 9. Germline CDR1 is SGHAT and CDR2 is FQNNGV. The CDR3 sequence is CASTDPGLAGIYEQYF. CDR3 in DNA: TGTGCCAGCACCGACCCGGGACTAGCGGGAATCTACGAGCAGTACTTC.

V is TRBV27 and J is TRBJ2-5; 7 bases fit TRBD2. This CDR3 is built from 15 residues. Losses at the gene ends were 5 bases for V and 2 bases for J; bases not matched to a gene: 8. CDR1 is MNHEY, CDR2 SMNVEV, per germline (reference sequence). CDR3 nucleotide sequence: TGTGCCAGCAGTACCAGCGGGGCAGCGCAAGAGACCCAGTACTTC. Translating it yields CASSTSGAAQETQYF.

The V call is TRBV19, the J call TRBJ1-2; TRBD1 agrees at 10 bases. The CDR3 runs to 15 residues. After removal of 9 bases from V and 0 bases from J, the junction contained 7 bases not matched to a gene. The germline V gene encodes CDR1 LNHDA and CDR2 SQIVND (reference sequence). The CDR3, as DNA: TGTGCCAGCAGGACAGGGGGGGGTGCTAACTATGGCTACACCTTC. It yields the protein CASRTGGGANYGYTF.

The J gene is TRBJ1-2, the V gene TRBV24-1; TRBD1 matches at 11 bases. The V and J ends lost 4 bases and 3 bases, in that order; junction bases with no gene match: 6. CDR1 is KGHDR, CDR2 SFDVKD, per germline. The CDR3 runs to 16 residues. CDR3 nucleotides: TGTGCCACCAGTGACTCGGGACAGGGGGGGGACTATGGCTACACCTTC. Translating it yields CATSDSGQGGDYGYTF.

This chain uses TRBV5-4 with TRBJ2-2, with 12 bases aligning to TRBD2. The germline V gene encodes CDR1 SGHNT and CDR2 YYREEE (reference sequence). This CDR3 comprises 17 residues. Trimming took 4 bases from V and 4 from J; bases not matched to a gene: 8. This chain's CDR3 is CASSPRTSGKTTGELFF. The CDR3 coding sequence is TGTGCCAGCAGCCCCAGGACTAGCGGGAAAACCACCGGGGAGCTGTTTTTT.

This clone has a handful of counts. The chain joins TRBV7-9 to TRBJ2-7, with 8 bases identical to TRBD1. CDR1 and CDR2 from the germline V gene are SEHNR and FQNEAQ (reference sequence). Trimming removed 0 bases from V and 1 base from J; junction bases left unmatched: 5. The CDR3 is 16 amino acids. CDR3 protein: CASSLASTGVSYEQYF. The DNA of the CDR3 is TGTGCCAGCAGCTTAGCCTCGACAGGGGTATCCTACGAGCAGTACTTC.

The chain links TRBV30 to TRBJ1-2; 8 nucleotides line up with TRBD1. Germline CDR1 and CDR2: GTSNPN and SVGIG (reference sequence). The CDR3 spans 16 residues. Germline trimming cut 0 bases from V and 8 bases from J; bases unmatched to any gene: 14. In DNA, the CDR3 is TGTGCCTGGAGTGTACTCTCTAATGCAGGGGGCCGGGGCTACACCTTC. This gives the protein CAWSVLSNAGGRGYTF.

The gene calls are TRBV4-2 and TRBJ2-5; tentatively, D is TRBD1 (5 bases). Germline V gives CDR1 LGHNA, CDR2 YNFKEQ. The CDR3 contains 15 residues. Trimming cost V 4 bases and J 5 bases, with 17 bases left between them. CDR3 sequence: CASSPRQGDTETQYF. The CDR3 region has the DNA TGTGCCAGCAGCCCGAGGCAGGGCGACACGGAGACCCAGTACTTC.

The rearrangement uses TRBV28 and TRBJ2-7, with TRBD1 matching over 7 bases. Germline-derived CDR1 and CDR2 are MDHEN and SYDVKM. The CDR3 runs to 15 residues. Trimming took 1 base from V and 6 from J; bases not matched to a gene: 9. In DNA, the CDR3 is TGTGCCAGCAGTTTATTCCGGGACAGATATAGCGAGCAGTACGTC. It translates to CASSLFRDRYSEQYV.

The chain links TRBV2 to TRBJ2-5; 10 bases line up with TRBD2. V shed 6 bases, J shed 4 bases, and the junction held 11 bases outside the gene matches. Germline assignment: CDR1 SNHLY and CDR2 FYNNEI. The CDR3 length is 16 residues. DNA of the CDR3: TGTGCCAGCAGGAAGGAGGCTAGCGGGAGAACAGAGACCCAGTACTTC. This sequence encodes CASRKEASGRTETQYF. Full variable domain (rest looked up from reference TRBV2 and TRBJ2-5): EPEVTQTPSHQVTQMGQEVILRCVPISNHLYFYWYRQILGQKVEFLVSFYNNEISEKSEIFDDQFSVERPDGSNFTLKIRSTKLEDSAMYFCASRKEASGRTETQYFGPGTRLLVL.

Worth noting for this clone: Mismatch with germline at one junction end may stem from a read error. This chain links TRBV13 with TRBJ2-3; 12 nucleotides agree with TRBD1. Germline CDR1 reads PRHDT; CDR2 reads FYEKMQ (reference sequence). This CDR3 region has 15 residues. The CDR3 region is CASSSGTGGTDTQYF. CDR3 sequence (DNA): TGTGCCAGCAGCTCCGGGACAGGGGGCACGGATACGCAGTATTTT. Using reference TRBV13 and TRBJ2-3 for the parts outside the CDR3, the full variable domain is AAGVIQSPRHLIKEKRETATLKCYPIPRHDTVYWYQQGPGQDPQFLISFYEKMQSDKGSIPDRFSAQQFSDYHSELNMSSLELGDSALYFCASSSGTGGTDTQYFGPGTRLTVL.

The rearrangement joins TRBV14 to TRBJ2-5, with 13 bases lining up with TRBD2. V shed 0 bases and J 5 bases; nucleotides not matched to a gene: 12. The CDR3 is made up of 19 amino acids. Germline-derived CDR1 and CDR2 are SGHDN and FVKESK. The CDR3 sequence: CASSQDRGGLAGAQETQYF. In DNA form, the CDR3 reads TGTGCCAGCAGCCAAGATCGTGGAGGACTAGCGGGAGCCCAGGAGACCCAGTACTTC.

This clone was seen more than once but under ten times. V is TRBV24-1 and J is TRBJ1-5; D not certain. There are 12 residues in the CDR3. V was clipped by 5 bases and J by 3 bases, with 4 bases between them. Germline loops: CDR1 KGHDR, CDR2 SFDVKD. The CDR3 reads CATSAFNQPQHF. The CDR3 DNA follows: TGTGCCACCAGTGCCTTCAATCAGCCCCAGCATTTT.

This clone was detected only a few times. Other DNA sequences within the sample encode an identical CDR3. The V and J genes are TRBV11-3 and TRBJ1-1; D is unresolved. V was clipped by 6 bases and J by 3 bases, with 11 bases between them. CDR1 is SGHNT and CDR2 is YENEEA in the germline V gene. The CDR3 is 13 amino acids. Here the CDR3 DNA reads TGTGCCAGCAGTCTCAGCGGGGACACTGAAGCTTTCTTT. Protein: CASSLSGDTEAFF.

The chain is built from TRBV5-1 and TRBJ2-7; no definite D call. Germline V gene lookup returns CDR1 SGHRS and CDR2 YFSETQ. Trimming took 4 bases from V and 3 from J, leaving 14 bases between them. The CDR3 has 14 residues. Here the CDR3 reads CASSPETHHYEQYV. The CDR3 region has the DNA TGCGCCAGCAGCCCTGAGACACACCACTACGAGCAGTACGTC.

CDR3 nucleotides: TGTGCCAGCAGCTCCGTCCGGGACAGTGGGATGGAGACCCAGTACTTC. Translating it yields CASSSVRDSGMETQYF. V is TRBV11-1 and J is TRBJ2-5; 7 bases fit TRBD1. Looked up from germline, CDR1 is SGHAT and CDR2 is FQDESV (reference sequence). CDR3 size: 16 residues. With V trimmed by 4 bases and J by 5 bases, 13 bases remained unmatched. The variable domain in full, with the rest retrieved from reference TRBV11-1 and TRBJ2-5, is EAEVAQSPRYKITEKSQAVAFWCDPISGHATLYWYRQILGQGPELLVQFQDESVVDDSQLPKDRFSAERLKGVDSTLKIQPAELGDSAMYLCASSSVRDSGMETQYFGPGTRLLVL.

The rearrangement joins TRBV2 to TRBJ1-2; D is possibly TRBD1 (5 bases). The CDR3 runs to 14 residues. V gave up 5 bases and J gave up 2 bases, with 12 bases separating them. Germline CDR1 reads SNHLY; CDR2 reads FYNNEI. The CDR3 region has the DNA TGTGCCAGCAGTTTATTGCAGGGCAACTATGGCTACACCTTC. As protein: CASSLLQGNYGYTF. Using reference TRBV2 and TRBJ1-2 for the parts outside the CDR3, the full variable domain is EPEVTQTPSHQVTQMGQEVILRCVPISNHLYFYWYRQILGQKVEFLVSFYNNEISEKSEIFDDQFSVERPDGSNFTLKIRSTKLEDSAMYFCASSLLQGNYGYTFGSGTRLTVV.